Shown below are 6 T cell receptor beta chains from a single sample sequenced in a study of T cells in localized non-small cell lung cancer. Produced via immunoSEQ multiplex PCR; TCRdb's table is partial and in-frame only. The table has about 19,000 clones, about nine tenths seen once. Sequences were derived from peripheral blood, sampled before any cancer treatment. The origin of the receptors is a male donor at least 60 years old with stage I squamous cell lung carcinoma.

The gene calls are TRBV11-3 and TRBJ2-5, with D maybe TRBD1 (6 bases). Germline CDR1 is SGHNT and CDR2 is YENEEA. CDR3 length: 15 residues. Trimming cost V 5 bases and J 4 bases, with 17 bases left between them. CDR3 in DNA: TGTGCCAGCAGCCCTGAAGGGGGATTGGGAGAGACCCAGTACTTC. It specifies CASSPEGGLGETQYF.

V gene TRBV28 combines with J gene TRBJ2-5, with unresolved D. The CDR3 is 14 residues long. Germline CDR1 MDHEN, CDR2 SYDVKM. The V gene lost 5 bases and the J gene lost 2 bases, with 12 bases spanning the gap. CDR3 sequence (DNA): TGTGCCAGCAGTCTCCCTAACCGTCAAGAGACCCAGTACTTC. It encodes CASSLPNRQETQYF.

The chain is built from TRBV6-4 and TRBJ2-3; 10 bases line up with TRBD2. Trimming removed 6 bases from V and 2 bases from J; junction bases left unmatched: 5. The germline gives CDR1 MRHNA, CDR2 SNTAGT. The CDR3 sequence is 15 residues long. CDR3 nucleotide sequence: TGTGCCAGCAGAGGGACTAGCGTACTCACAGATACGCAGTATTTT. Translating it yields CASRGTSVLTDTQYF.

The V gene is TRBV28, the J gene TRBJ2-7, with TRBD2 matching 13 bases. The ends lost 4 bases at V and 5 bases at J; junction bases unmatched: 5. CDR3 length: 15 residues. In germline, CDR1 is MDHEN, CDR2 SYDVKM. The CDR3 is CASSSMTSGRNEQYF. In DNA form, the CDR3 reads TGTGCCAGCAGTTCGATGACTAGCGGGAGGAACGAGCAGTACTTC.

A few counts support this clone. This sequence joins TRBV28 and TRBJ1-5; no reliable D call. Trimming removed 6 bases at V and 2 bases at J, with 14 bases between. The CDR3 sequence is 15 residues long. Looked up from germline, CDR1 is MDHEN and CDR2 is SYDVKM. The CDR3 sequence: CASRPPPSGNQPQHF. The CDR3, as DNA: TGTGCCAGCAGACCCCCCCCCAGTGGCAATCAGCCCCAGCATTTT.

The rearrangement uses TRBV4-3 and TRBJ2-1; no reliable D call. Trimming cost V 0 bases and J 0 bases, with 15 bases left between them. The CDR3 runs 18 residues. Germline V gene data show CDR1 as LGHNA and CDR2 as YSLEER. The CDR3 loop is CASSQEGTGRASYNEQFF. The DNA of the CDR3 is TGCGCCAGCAGCCAAGAAGGAACCGGTAGAGCCTCCTACAATGAGCAGTTCTTC.